This T cell receptor (beta chain) was retrieved from a study of regulatory T cells in long-lasting Graves disease. For the study at large: Graves' patients, newly diagnosed, had taken antithyroid drugs under 3 months.

HTBI primers from iRepertoire and Arm-PCR of CDR3 regions yielded the TCR beta libraries. TCRdb called the multiplex PCR reads again in MiXCR, with one record for every CDR3 protein. This sample yields roughly 520,000 distinct CDR3 sequences, of which about 12% are seen a single time; roughly 9.3% belongs to the top ten. The time point denotes: newly diagnosed GD, antithyroid drugs for less than 3 months. After RNA was extracted from PBMCs, the TCR library was made from it. V lost 0 bases, J lost 1 base, and 13 bases lay in between. The germline V gene has CDR1 SQVTM and CDR2 ANQGSEA. This CDR3 is built from 15 residues. The data were also submitted as part of a second study, on T cells in Graves' hyperthyroidism and ophthalmopathy. That investigation notes: HTBI primers drove first-round RT-PCR of the TCR CDR3. Most thyroid clonotypes that were expanded above 0.001 also turned up in blood.

The chain carries TRBV29-1 and TRBJ2-7, with D possibly being TRBD2 (5 bases). This specimen consisted of peripheral blood mononuclear cells (PBMCs), obtained at new diagnosis, from a patient treated with antithyroid drugs. This clonotype was sampled from a woman in her 30s with Graves disease. CDR3 in DNA: TGCAGCGTTGAAGAGGTAAACCGGGGATCCTACGAGCAGTACTTC. Its translation: CSVEEVNRGSYEQYF.